These 10 T cell receptor beta chains were all obtained from the same sample, sequenced in a study of blood T cell repertoires in COVID-19. Repertoires were generated with immunoSEQ multiplex PCR, while TCRdb's copy carries only in-frame clones and drops some. The table has around 100,000 clones, approximately 86% seen once. The material sequenced was peripheral blood. These receptors came from a man in his fifties with active or convalescent COVID-19.

The rearrangement uses TRBV18 and TRBJ1-6; no clear D. CDR3 length: 13 amino acids. V was clipped by 1 base and J by 7 bases, with 5 bases between them. CDR1 and CDR2 (germline): KGHSH, LQKENI. CDR3 region: CASSPLMNSPLHF. CDR3 coding DNA: TGTGCCAGCTCACCACTAATGAATTCACCCCTCCACTTT.

This chain connects TRBV7-6 to TRBJ1-3; 10 nucleotides agree with TRBD1. The CDR3 loop spans 17 amino acids. Per germline, CDR1 SGHVS and CDR2 FNYEAQ. The J segment lost 4 bases and the V segment lost 0 bases, leaving 6 bases of the junction unmatched. CDR3 loop: CASSLATGTGVGNTIYF. The CDR3 DNA reads TGTGCCAGCAGCTTAGCAACCGGGACAGGGGTGGGAAACACCATATATTTT.

The V and J genes are TRBV18 and TRBJ2-1; 9 bases fit TRBD1. CDR1 KGHSH and CDR2 LQKENI come from the germline V gene. Germline trimming cut 5 bases from V and 2 bases from J; bases unmatched to any gene: 7. This CDR3 region has 16 residues. Here the CDR3 DNA reads TGTGCCAGCTCAGAGGGACAGGGTAGGCCCTACAATGAGCAGTTCTTC. It translates to CASSEGQGRPYNEQFF.

The V and J genes are TRBV3-1 (or the pseudogene TRBV3-2) and TRBJ2-5; TRBD1 matches at 10 bases. With V trimmed by 1 base and J by 2 bases, 4 bases remained unmatched. There are 16 residues in the CDR3. Germline V CDR1 and CDR2: LGHDT, YNNKEL (reference sequence). The CDR3 region has the DNA TGTGCCAGCAGCCAAGGCCCGGACAGGGGGCAAGAGACCCAGTACTTC. This encodes CASSQGPDRGQETQYF.

Worth noting for this clone: The same CDR3 can be traced to other DNA sequences in this sample. CDR3 in DNA: TGTGCCTGGAGTCGTACAGGGGGCACTGAAGCTTTCTTT. It yields the protein CAWSRTGGTEAFF. This chain connects TRBV30 to TRBJ1-1, with 8 nucleotides matching TRBD1. Per germline, CDR1 GTSNPN and CDR2 SVGIG (reference sequence). V trimming: 2 bases; J trimming: 4 bases; junction bases outside the gene matches: 3. CDR3 length: 13 residues.

The gene calls are TRBV19 and TRBJ1-5; 7 positions match TRBD1. V was pared by 2 bases and J by 7 bases, with 2 bases of the junction left unmatched. The CDR3 runs 13 residues. Germline CDR1 reads LNHDA; CDR2 reads SQIVND (reference sequence). The CDR3 sequence: CASSITGEQPQHF. In DNA, the CDR3 is TGTGCCAGTAGTATAACAGGGGAACAGCCCCAGCATTTT.

This clone has more than one count but fewer than ten. The gene calls are TRBV6-2 or TRBV6-3 and TRBJ2-2; the match to TRBD1 covers 7 bases. Germline-derived CDR1 and CDR2 are MNHEY and SVGEGT. The CDR3 runs to 16 residues. V shed 2 bases, J shed 2 bases, and the junction held 5 bases outside the gene matches. CDR3 protein: CASSYLGTENTGELFF. The CDR3 DNA reads TGTGCCAGCAGTTACCTCGGGACAGAAAACACCGGGGAGCTGTTTTTT.

The J gene is TRBJ2-3, the V gene TRBV28, with D possibly TRBD2 on 6 matching bases. This CDR3 spans 16 amino acids. Germline V gene sequence: CDR1 MDHEN, CDR2 SYDVKM. V dropped 5 bases and J dropped 2 bases, with 17 bases sitting between them. The CDR3 DNA sequence: TGTGCCAGCAGTCGACTAGATGGGATCGTCACAGATACGCAGTATTTT. Protein product: CASSRLDGIVTDTQYF.

V and J are TRBV11-2 and TRBJ1-3; D perhaps matches TRBD1 (5 bases). Trimming stripped 5 bases from V and 3 bases from J, with 20 bases between. The CDR3 totals 17 residues. Germline V gene data show CDR1 as SGHAT and CDR2 as FQNNGV. CDR3 DNA sequence: TGTGCCAGCAGCCCTGAGGGGAGGGCCCGCTTTGGAAACACCATATATTTT. Translating gives CASSPEGRARFGNTIYF. The complete variable domain, with remaining parts taken from reference TRBV11-2 and TRBJ1-3, reads EAGVAQSPRYKIIEKRQSVAFWCNPISGHATLYWYQQILGQGPKLLIQFQNNGVVDDSQLPKDRFSAERLKGVDSTLKIQPAKLEDSAVYLCASSPEGRARFGNTIYFGEGSWLTVV.

About this clone itself: Mismatch with germline at one junction end may stem from a read error. This chain connects TRBV13 to TRBJ1-6; D is possibly TRBD1 (5 bases). The germline CDR1 and CDR2 sequences are PRHDT and FYEKMQ (reference sequence). This CDR3 is built from 24 residues. CDR3 amino acids: CASSLGLADADRDPESSHNSPLHF. The DNA of the CDR3 is TGTGCCAGCAGCTTAGGTTTAGCGGACGCCGACCGGGACCCAGAAAGCTCCCATAATTCACCCCTCCACTTT.